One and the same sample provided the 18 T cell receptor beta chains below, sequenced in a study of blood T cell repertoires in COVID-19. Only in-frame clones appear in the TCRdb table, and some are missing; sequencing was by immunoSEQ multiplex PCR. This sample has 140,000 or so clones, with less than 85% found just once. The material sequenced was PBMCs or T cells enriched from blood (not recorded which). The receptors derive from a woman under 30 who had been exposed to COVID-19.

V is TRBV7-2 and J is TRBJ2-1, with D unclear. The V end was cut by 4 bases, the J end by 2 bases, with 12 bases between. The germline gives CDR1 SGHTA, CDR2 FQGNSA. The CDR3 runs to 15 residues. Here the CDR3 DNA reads TGTGCCAGCAGCTACGAGACACCCCCCTACAATGAGCAGTTCTTC. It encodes CASSYETPPYNEQFF.

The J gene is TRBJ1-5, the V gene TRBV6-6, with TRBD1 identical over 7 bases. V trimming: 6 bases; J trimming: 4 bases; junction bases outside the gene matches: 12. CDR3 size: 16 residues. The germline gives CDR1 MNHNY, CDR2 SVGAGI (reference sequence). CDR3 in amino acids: CASSHDRDEWNQPQHF. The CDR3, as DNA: TGTGCCAGCAGCCATGACAGGGACGAATGGAATCAGCCCCAGCATTTT.

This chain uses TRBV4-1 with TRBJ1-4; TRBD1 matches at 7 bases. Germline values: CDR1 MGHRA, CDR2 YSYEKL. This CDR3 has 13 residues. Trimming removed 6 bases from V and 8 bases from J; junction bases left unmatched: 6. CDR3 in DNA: TGCGCCAGCAGTCGACAGGGTGGCGAAAAACTGTTTTTT. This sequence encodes CASSRQGGEKLFF.

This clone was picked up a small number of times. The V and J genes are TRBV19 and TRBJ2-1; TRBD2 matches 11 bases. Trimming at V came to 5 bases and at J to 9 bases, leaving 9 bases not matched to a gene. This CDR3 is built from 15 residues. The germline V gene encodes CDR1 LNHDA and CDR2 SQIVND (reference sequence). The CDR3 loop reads CASSQTSGSFSEQFF. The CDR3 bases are TGTGCCAGTAGTCAAACTAGCGGGAGTTTTAGTGAGCAGTTCTTC. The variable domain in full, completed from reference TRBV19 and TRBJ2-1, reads DGGITQSPKYLFRKEGQNVTLSCEQNLNHDAMYWYRQDPGQGLRLIYYSQIVNDFQKGDIAEGYSVSREKKESFPLTVTSAQKNPTAFYLCASSQTSGSFSEQFFGPGTRLTVL.

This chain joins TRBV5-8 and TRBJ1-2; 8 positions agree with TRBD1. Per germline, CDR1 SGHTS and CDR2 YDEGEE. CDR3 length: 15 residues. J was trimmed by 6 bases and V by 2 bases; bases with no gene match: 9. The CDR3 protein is CASSFHRGTMDGYTF. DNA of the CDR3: TGTGCCAGCAGCTTCCACAGGGGGACCATGGATGGCTACACCTTC.

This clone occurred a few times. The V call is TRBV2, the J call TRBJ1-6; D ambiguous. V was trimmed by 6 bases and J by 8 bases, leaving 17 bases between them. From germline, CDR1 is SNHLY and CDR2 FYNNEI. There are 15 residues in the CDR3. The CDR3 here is CASRQMPRTHSPLHF. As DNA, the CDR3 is TGTGCCAGCAGACAGATGCCTCGAACTCATTCACCCCTCCACTTT.

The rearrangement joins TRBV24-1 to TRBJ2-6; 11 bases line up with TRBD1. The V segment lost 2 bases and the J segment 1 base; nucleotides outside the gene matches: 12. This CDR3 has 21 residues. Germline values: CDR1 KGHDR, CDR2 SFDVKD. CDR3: CATSDSLVGTGGESGANVLTF. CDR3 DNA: TGTGCCACCAGTGATTCATTAGTGGGGACAGGGGGAGAGTCTGGGGCCAACGTCCTGACTTTC.

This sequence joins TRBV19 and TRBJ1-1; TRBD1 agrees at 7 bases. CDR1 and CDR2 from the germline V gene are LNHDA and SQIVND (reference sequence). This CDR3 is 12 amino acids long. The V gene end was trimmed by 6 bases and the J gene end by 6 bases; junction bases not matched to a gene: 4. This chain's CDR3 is CASSDRAAEAFF. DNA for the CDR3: TGTGCCAGTAGCGACAGGGCGGCTGAAGCTTTCTTT.

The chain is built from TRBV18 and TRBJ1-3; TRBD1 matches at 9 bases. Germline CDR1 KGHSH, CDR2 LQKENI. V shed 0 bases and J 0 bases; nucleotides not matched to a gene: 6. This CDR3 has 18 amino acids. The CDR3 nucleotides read TGTGCCAGCTCACCACCGGGACAGGGCGCACTCTCTGGAAACACCATATATTTT. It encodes CASSPPGQGALSGNTIYF.

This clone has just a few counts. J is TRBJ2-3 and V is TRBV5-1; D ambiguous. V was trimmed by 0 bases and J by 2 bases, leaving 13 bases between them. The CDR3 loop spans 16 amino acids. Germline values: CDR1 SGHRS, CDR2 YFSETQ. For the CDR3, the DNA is TGCGCCAGCAGCTTGGCCCTAGATGGAGCCACAGATACGCAGTATTTT. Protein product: CASSLALDGATDTQYF. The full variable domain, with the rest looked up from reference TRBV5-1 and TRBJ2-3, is KAGVTQTPRYLIKTRGQQVTLSCSPISGHRSVSWYQQTPGQGLQFLFEYFSETQRNKGNFPGRFSGRQFSNSRSEMNVSTLELGDSALYLCASSLALDGATDTQYFGPGTRLTVL.

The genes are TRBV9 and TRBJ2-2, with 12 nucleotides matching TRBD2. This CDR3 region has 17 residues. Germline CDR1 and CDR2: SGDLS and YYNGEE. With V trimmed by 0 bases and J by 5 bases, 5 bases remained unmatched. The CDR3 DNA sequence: TGTGCCAGCAGCGTAGTTTACGGACTAGCGGGGACCGGGGAGCTGTTTTTT. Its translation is CASSVVYGLAGTGELFF.

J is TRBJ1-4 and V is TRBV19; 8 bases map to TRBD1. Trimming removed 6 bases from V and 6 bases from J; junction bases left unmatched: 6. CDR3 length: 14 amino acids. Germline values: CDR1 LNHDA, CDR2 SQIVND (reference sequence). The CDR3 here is CASSPQGADEKLFF. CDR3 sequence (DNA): TGTGCCAGTAGCCCCCAGGGGGCGGATGAAAAACTGTTTTTT.

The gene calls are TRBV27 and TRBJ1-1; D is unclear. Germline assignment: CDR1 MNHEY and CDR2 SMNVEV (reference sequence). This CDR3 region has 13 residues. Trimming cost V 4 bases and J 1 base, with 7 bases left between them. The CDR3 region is CASSYGENTEAFF. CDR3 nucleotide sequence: TGTGCCAGCAGTTACGGGGAGAACACTGAAGCTTTCTTT.

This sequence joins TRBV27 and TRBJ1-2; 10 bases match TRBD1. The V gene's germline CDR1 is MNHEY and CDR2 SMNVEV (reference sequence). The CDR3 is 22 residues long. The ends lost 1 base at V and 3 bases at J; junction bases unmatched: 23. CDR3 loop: CASSLFPSPGQGVAKGHYGYTF. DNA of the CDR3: TGTGCCAGCAGTTTATTTCCTAGCCCAGGACAGGGGGTGGCCAAGGGGCACTATGGCTACACCTTC.

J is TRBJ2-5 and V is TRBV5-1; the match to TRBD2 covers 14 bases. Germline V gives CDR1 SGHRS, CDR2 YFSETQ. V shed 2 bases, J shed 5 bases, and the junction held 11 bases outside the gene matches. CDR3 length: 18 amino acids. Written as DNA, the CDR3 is TGCGCCAGCAGCTTCTTAAGACTAGCGGGAGGGCCTCGGGAGACCCAGTACTTC. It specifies CASSFLRLAGGPRETQYF.

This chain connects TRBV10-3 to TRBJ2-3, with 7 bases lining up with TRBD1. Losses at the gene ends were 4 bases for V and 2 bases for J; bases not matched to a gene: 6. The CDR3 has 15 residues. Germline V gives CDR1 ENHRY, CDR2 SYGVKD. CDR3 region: CAISATGQITDTQYF. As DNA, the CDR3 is TGTGCCATCAGTGCTACGGGACAGATCACAGATACGCAGTATTTT.

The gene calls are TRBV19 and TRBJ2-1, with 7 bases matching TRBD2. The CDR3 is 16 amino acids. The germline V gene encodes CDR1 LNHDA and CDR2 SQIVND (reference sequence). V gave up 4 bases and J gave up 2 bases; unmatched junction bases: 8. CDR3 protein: CASSKGALAAYNEQFF. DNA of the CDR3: TGTGCCAGTAGTAAAGGAGCGCTAGCGGCCTACAATGAGCAGTTCTTC. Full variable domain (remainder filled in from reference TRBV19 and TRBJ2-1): DGGITQSPKYLFRKEGQNVTLSCEQNLNHDAMYWYRQDPGQGLRLIYYSQIVNDFQKGDIAEGYSVSREKKESFPLTVTSAQKNPTAFYLCASSKGALAAYNEQFFGPGTRLTVL.

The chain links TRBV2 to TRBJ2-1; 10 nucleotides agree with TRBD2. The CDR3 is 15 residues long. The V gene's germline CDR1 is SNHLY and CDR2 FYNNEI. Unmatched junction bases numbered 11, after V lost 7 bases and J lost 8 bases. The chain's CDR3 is CASTKRSSGSYEQFF. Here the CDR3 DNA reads TGTGCCAGCACCAAAAGGTCTAGCGGGAGCTATGAGCAGTTCTTC.